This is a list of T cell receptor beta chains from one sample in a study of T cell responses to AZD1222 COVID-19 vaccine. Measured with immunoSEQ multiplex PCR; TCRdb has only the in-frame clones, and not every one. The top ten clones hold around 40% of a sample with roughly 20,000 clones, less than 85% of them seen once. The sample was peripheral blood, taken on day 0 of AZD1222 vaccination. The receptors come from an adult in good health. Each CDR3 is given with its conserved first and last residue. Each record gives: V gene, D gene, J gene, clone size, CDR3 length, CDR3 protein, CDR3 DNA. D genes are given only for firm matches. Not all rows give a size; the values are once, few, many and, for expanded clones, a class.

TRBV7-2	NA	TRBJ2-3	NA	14	CASRRVGNTDTQYF	TGTGCCAGCAGGAGGGTGGGGAACACAGATACGCAGTATTTT
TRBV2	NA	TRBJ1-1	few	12	CASTGTEGRAFF	TGTGCCAGCACCGGGACCGAGGGTCGGGCTTTCTTT
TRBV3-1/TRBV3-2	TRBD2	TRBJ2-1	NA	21	CASSQAATENWTSGYYNEQFF	TGTGCCAGCAGCCAGGCGGCGACAGAAAATTGGACTAGCGGCTACTACAATGAGCAGTTCTTC
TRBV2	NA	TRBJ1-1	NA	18	CASSQHRVVDRANTEAFF	TGTGCCAGCAGTCAACACCGGGTCGTTGATAGAGCGAACACTGAAGCTTTCTTT
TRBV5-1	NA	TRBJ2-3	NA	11	CASSSDDTQYF	TGCGCCAGCAGCTCGGACGATACGCAGTATTTT
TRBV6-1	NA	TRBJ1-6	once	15	CASSPLGGPGSPLHF	TGTGCCAGCAGTCCCCTCGGAGGGCCGGGTTCACCCCTCCACTTT
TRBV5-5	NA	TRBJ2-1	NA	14	CASSLTGSYNEQFF	TGTGCCAGCAGCTTGACAGGGTCTTACAATGAGCAGTTCTTC
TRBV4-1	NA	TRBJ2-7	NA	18	CASSQDPGTPEGEYEQYF	TGCGCCAGCAGCCAAGATCCAGGAACACCCGAGGGGGAATACGAGCAGTACTTC
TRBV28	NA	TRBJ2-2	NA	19	CASSFWDTTRRKNTGELFF	TGTGCCAGCAGTTTCTGGGACACTACCCGAAGAAAGAACACCGGGGAGCTGTTTTTT
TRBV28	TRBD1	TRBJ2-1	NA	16	CASSFPDGQGVGEQFF	TGTGCCAGCAGTTTCCCGGACGGACAGGGGGTTGGTGAGCAGTTCTTC
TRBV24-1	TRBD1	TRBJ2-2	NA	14	CATRGQGATGELFF	TGTGCCACCAGGGGACAGGGGGCGACAGGGGAGCTGTTTTTT
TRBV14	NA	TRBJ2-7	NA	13	CASSQGRIYEQYF	TGTGCCAGCAGCCAGGGAAGGATTTACGAGCAGTACTTC
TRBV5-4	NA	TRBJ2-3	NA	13	CASSDRDTDTQYF	TGTGCCAGCAGCGACAGAGACACAGATACGCAGTATTTT
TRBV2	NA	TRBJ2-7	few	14	CASGEVMGAREQYF	TGTGCCAGCGGGGAAGTGATGGGGGCGCGAGAGCAGTACTTC
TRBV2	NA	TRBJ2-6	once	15	CASSEDRAGANVLTF	TGTGCCAGCAGTGAAGACAGGGCTGGGGCCAACGTCCTGACTTTC
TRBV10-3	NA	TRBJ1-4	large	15	CAISERGRGDEKLFF	TGTGCCATCAGTGAGAGGGGACGGGGAGATGAAAAACTGTTTTTT
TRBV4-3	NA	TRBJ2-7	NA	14	CASSQDNRDGEQYF	TGCGCCAGCAGCCAAGACAACAGGGATGGGGAGCAGTACTTC
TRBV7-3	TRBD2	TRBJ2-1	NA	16	CASSLTGAGVLNEQFF	TGTGCCAGCAGCTTAACCGGCGCGGGAGTTCTCAATGAGCAGTTCTTC
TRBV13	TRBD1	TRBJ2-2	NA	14	CASSSGQGQRELFF	TGTGCCAGCAGCTCCGGACAGGGTCAGAGGGAGCTGTTTTTT
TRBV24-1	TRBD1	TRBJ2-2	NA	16	CATSDLGTGFNGELFF	TGTGCCACCAGTGATCTGGGGACAGGGTTCAACGGGGAGCTGTTTTTT
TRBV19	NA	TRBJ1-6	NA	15	CASSMAGVLNSPLHF	TGTGCCAGTAGTATGGCGGGGGTACTTAATTCACCCCTCCACTTT
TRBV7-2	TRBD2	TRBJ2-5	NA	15	CASSFVAGGMETQYF	TGTGCCAGCAGCTTTGTAGCGGGGGGGATGGAGACCCAGTACTTC
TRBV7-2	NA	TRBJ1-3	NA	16	CASSFMTLRAGNTIYF	TGTGCCAGCAGCTTTATGACACTTAGGGCTGGAAACACCATATATTTT
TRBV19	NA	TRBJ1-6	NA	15	CASSIGAVGGSPLHF	TGTGCCAGTAGTATCGGCGCAGTGGGGGGTTCACCCCTCCACTTT
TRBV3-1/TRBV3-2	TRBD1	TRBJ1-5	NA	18	CASNPRRSKQGTNQPQHF	TGTGCCAGCAACCCCCGCCGCTCCAAACAGGGGACAAATCAGCCCCAGCATTTT
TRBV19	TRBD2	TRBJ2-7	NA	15	CASSIVAGGSYEQYF	TGTGCCAGTAGTATTGTGGCGGGAGGGTCCTACGAGCAGTACTTC
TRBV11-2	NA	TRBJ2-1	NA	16	CASSLPAGALLDEQFF	TGTGCCAGCAGCCTCCCGGCGGGCGCCCTCCTAGATGAGCAGTTCTTC
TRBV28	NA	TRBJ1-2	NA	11	CASSRAYGYTF	TGTGCCAGCAGTAGGGCCTATGGCTACACCTTC
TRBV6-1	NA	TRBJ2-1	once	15	CASSENSYSYNEQFF	TGTGCCAGCAGTGAAAACAGTTACTCCTACAATGAGCAGTTCTTC
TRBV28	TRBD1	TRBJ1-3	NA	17	CASSLGTGTTSGNTIYF	TGTGCCAGCAGTTTGGGGACAGGGACGACTAGTGGAAACACCATATATTTT
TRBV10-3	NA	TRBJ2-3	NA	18	CAISDPPGRSVVADTQYF	TGTGCCATCAGTGACCCCCCCGGCAGGAGCGTCGTAGCAGATACGCAGTATTTT
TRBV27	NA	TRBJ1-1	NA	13	CASSFNVGTEAFF	TGTGCCAGCAGTTTCAACGTAGGAACTGAAGCTTTCTTT
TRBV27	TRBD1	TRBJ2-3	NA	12	CASQGAGVTQYF	TGTGCCAGCCAGGGGGCTGGGGTTACGCAGTATTTT
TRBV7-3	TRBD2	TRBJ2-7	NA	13	CASSRGVAGEQYF	TGTGCCAGCAGCCGTGGGGTAGCGGGCGAGCAGTACTTC
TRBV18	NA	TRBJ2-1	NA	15	CASSPVDSPRNEQFF	TGTGCCAGCTCACCGGTAGACAGCCCCCGCAATGAGCAGTTCTTC
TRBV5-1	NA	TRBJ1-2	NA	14	CASSFGLENYGYTF	TGCGCCAGCAGCTTCGGGCTGGAAAACTATGGCTACACCTTC
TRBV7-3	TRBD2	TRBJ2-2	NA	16	CASSPEGGGASEELFF	TGTGCCAGCAGCCCAGAGGGCGGGGGGGCCTCGGAGGAGCTGTTTTTT
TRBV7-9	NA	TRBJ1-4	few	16	CASSLGVGIRGEKLFF	TGTGCCAGCAGCTTAGGGGTTGGGATTCGGGGTGAAAAACTGTTTTTT
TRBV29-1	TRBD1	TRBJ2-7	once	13	CSVPGQGAPEQYF	TGCAGCGTACCCGGACAGGGGGCGCCTGAGCAGTACTTC
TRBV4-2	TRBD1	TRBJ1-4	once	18	CASSHGGSGGFSNEKLFF	TGTGCCAGCAGCCACGGGGGGTCAGGGGGCTTTTCTAATGAAAAACTGTTTTTT
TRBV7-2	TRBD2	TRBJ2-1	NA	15	CASSSRAGGYNEQFF	TGTGCCAGCAGCTCCCGCGCGGGGGGGTACAATGAGCAGTTCTTC
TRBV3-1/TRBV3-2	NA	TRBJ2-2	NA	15	CASSLTATNTGELFF	TGTGCCAGCAGCCTGACAGCCACGAACACCGGGGAGCTGTTTTTT
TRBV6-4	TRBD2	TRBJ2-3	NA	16	CASRPPSGRAIDTQYF	TGTGCCAGCAGGCCACCTAGCGGGAGGGCGATAGATACGCAGTATTTT
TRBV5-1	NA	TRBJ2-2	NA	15	CASTFSQGTTGELFF	TGCGCCAGCACATTTTCACAAGGCACCACCGGGGAGCTGTTTTTT
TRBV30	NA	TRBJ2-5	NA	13	CAWGDPWGETQYF	TGTGCCTGGGGGGACCCCTGGGGCGAGACCCAGTACTTC
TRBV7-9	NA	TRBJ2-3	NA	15	CASSLAGPSTDTQYF	TGTGCCAGCAGCTTAGCGGGACCAAGCACAGATACGCAGTATTTT
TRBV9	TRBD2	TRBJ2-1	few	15	CASSVASSGDNEQFF	TGTGCCAGCAGCGTAGCTTCTAGCGGGGACAATGAGCAGTTCTTC
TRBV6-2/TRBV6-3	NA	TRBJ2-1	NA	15	CASSPSISNHNEQFF	TGTGCCAGCAGTCCCTCTATTAGCAACCACAATGAGCAGTTCTTC
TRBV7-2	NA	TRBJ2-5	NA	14	CASSHGGLGETQYF	TGTGCCAGCAGCCATGGGGGGCTCGGGGAGACCCAGTACTTC
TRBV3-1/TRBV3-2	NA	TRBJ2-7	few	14	CASSQELTPYEQYF	TGTGCCAGCAGCCAAGAACTGACTCCCTACGAGCAGTACTTC
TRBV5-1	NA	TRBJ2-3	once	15	CASRRWQGSTDTQYF	TGCGCCAGCAGGCGATGGCAGGGTAGCACAGATACGCAGTATTTT
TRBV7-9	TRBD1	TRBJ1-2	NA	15	CASSYEGAANYGYTF	TGTGCCAGCAGCTATGAGGGGGCAGCTAACTATGGCTACACCTTC
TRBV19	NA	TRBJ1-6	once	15	CASSIGYSWVEPLHF	TGTGCCAGTAGTATAGGATACTCGTGGGTTGAACCCCTCCACTTT
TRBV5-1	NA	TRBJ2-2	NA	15	CASSLYDGAFGELFF	TGCGCCAGCAGCTTGTACGACGGGGCGTTCGGGGAGCTGTTTTTT
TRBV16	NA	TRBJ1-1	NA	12	CASSPGVTEAFF	TGTGCCAGCAGCCCAGGGGTAACTGAAGCTTTCTTT
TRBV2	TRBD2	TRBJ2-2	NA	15	CASSAAGPNTGELFF	TGTGCCAGCAGCGCAGCGGGGCCGAACACCGGGGAGCTGTTTTTT
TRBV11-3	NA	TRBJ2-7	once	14	CASSLRQGINEQYF	TGTGCCAGCAGCTTACGCCAGGGCATCAACGAGCAGTACTTC
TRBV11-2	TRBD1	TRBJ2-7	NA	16	CASSLLRDRGPYEQYF	TGTGCCAGCAGCTTACTCAGGGACAGGGGCCCCTACGAGCAGTACTTC
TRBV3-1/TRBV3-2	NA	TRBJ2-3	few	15	CASSLRAISTDTQYF	TGTGCCAGCAGCCTCAGAGCGATAAGCACAGATACGCAGTATTTT